This passage covers 30 T cell receptor beta chains from one sample sequenced in a study of CXCR3-negative and CXCR3-positive naive CD8 T cells. For these TCRs, the target antigens are not known. Through 5' RACE with UMI labels, the TRB cDNA libraries were prepared. TCRdb processed the 5' RACE reads again and assigns one entry to each CDR3 protein, with no DNA. The sample spans about 6,000 distinct CDR3 sequences; the ten largest clones claim over 1.5%. Notes on the study in general: Naive cells with CXCR3 showed TRB CDR3s that were more hydrophobic than those in CXCR3-negative naive cells.

The sequenced sample consisted of naive CXCR3+ CD8+ T cells from blood. Sample subset: CD45RO-CCR7+CD27+CD95- naive CD8+ T cells expressing CXCR3 (TNR3+). All receptors come from a human donor in good health. Some clones in this sample may be carry-over from other donors' samples.

The rearrangement links TRBV20-1 to TRBJ2-1; TCRdb names TRBD1, which stays unverified in the absence of DNA. Germline V CDR1 and CDR2: DFQATT, SNEGSKA (reference sequence). The CDR3 extends over 15 amino acids. CDR3 sequence: CSARAQAEGYNEQFF.

This clonotype shows up as medium-sized by frequency. V is TRBV27 and J is TRBJ2-7; TCRdb lists TRBD1, though no DNA is available to test this call. Germline V gene sequence: CDR1 MNHEY, CDR2 SMNVEV (reference sequence). The CDR3 is made up of 13 amino acids. CDR3 sequence reads: CASSPGQGYEQYF.

In terms of frequency, this clonotype is medium-sized. This chain links TRBV29-1 with TRBJ1-1. Germline CDR1 and CDR2: SQVTM and ANQGSEA. The CDR3 covers 11 residues. CDR3 protein: CSVTGGTEAFF.

The chain combines TRBV6-5 with TRBJ2-2. The CDR3 extends over 14 amino acids. CDR1 is MNHEY, CDR2 SVGAGI, per germline. CDR3 residues: CASSYSSNTGELFF.

CDR3 residues: CASGTSGRVETQYF. The chain joins TRBV30 to TRBJ2-5; TCRdb proposes TRBD2, but this gene call is untestable without DNA. The CDR3 contains 14 residues. Germline-derived CDR1 and CDR2 are GTSNPN and SVGIG (reference sequence).

This chain joins TRBV29-1 and TRBJ2-7. Germline V gives CDR1 SQVTM, CDR2 ANQGSEA. The CDR3 contains 13 residues. The CDR3 sequence is CRAEQEDSYEQYF.

This clonotype is deemed medium-sized by its frequency. This rearrangement joins TRBV20-1 to TRBJ2-7. This CDR3 has 12 residues. Germline CDR1 and CDR2: DFQATT and SNEGSKA (reference sequence). CDR3 residues: CSARDWDYEQYF.

In terms of frequency, this clonotype is medium-sized. The rearrangement joins TRBV20-1 to TRBJ2-1; as DNA is missing, the TRBD2 call by TCRdb cannot be tested. The V gene's germline CDR1 is DFQATT and CDR2 SNEGSKA (reference sequence). The CDR3 is made up of 16 amino acids. Here the CDR3 reads CSARDLEAGFYNEQFF.

According to its frequency, this clonotype is medium-sized. CDR3 sequence reads: CASSYSRASGRSYEQYF. The V call is TRBV6-2 or TRBV6-3, the J call TRBJ2-7; the TCRdb D gene call, TRBD2, has no DNA to confirm it. CDR1 is MNHEY and CDR2 is SVGEGT in the germline V gene. This CDR3 spans 17 amino acids.

The J gene is TRBJ2-2, the V gene TRBV13; TCRdb outputs TRBD2, but without DNA this stays unchecked. Germline CDR1 PRHDT, CDR2 FYEKMQ (reference sequence). The CDR3 has 17 amino acids. CDR3 sequence: CASSSRSAGGRTGELFF.

This chain uses TRBV10-2 with TRBJ2-4. This CDR3 is 14 amino acids long. Germline CDR1 reads WSHSY; CDR2 reads SAAADI. The CDR3 region is CASSESWPKNIQYF.

This chain links TRBV4-3 with TRBJ1-1; TCRdb reports TRBD1, a call that lacks DNA to check it against. The germline V gene has CDR1 LGHNA and CDR2 YSLEER. The CDR3 runs 14 residues. CDR3 in amino acids: CASSQVTGIEEAFF.

The gene calls are TRBV29-1 and TRBJ2-3; TCRdb reports TRBD1, a call that lacks DNA to check it against. The CDR3 extends over 14 amino acids. Germline CDR1 reads SQVTM; CDR2 reads ANQGSEA. The CDR3 loop is CSVPGTANTDTQYF.

This clonotype is labeled medium-sized based on frequency. This chain joins TRBV6-2 or TRBV6-3 and TRBJ2-1; TCRdb calls TRBD2, which cannot be checked without DNA. The CDR3 spans 16 residues. Germline V gives CDR1 MNHEY, CDR2 SVGEGT. The CDR3 here is CASSYSGGRAINEQFF.

The chain couples TRBV5-6 to TRBJ2-1. Germline lookup yields CDR1 SGHDT and CDR2 YYEEEE. The CDR3 length is 14 residues. The CDR3 sequence is CASSLLETYNEQFF.

The chain couples TRBV19 to TRBJ1-5; no DNA is available, so the TRBD1 call from TCRdb remains unchecked. CDR3 length equals 15 residues. Germline V lookup: CDR1 LNHDA, CDR2 SQIVND (reference sequence). CDR3 amino acids: CASSEETGGNQPQHF.

The chain carries TRBV4-2 and TRBJ2-7. Per germline, CDR1 LGHNA and CDR2 YNFKEQ. This CDR3 has 13 residues. The CDR3 loop is CASSQGGAYEQYF.

The chain recombines TRBV5-1 with TRBJ2-1; TCRdb selects TRBD2, and the lack of DNA leaves this call unchecked. The V gene's germline CDR1 is SGHRS and CDR2 YFSETQ. CDR3 length equals 11 residues. The CDR3 sequence: CASSTGPEQFF. Using reference TRBV5-1 and TRBJ2-1 for the parts outside the CDR3, the full variable domain is KAGVTQTPRYLIKTRGQQVTLSCSPISGHRSVSWYQQTPGQGLQFLFEYFSETQRNKGNFPGRFSGRQFSNSRSEMNVSTLELGDSALYLCASSTGPEQFFGPGTRLTVL.

The chain uses TRBV2 and TRBJ2-3; absent DNA, TCRdb's TRBD2 call cannot be checked. Per germline, CDR1 SNHLY and CDR2 FYNNEI. This CDR3 contains 16 residues. The chain's CDR3 is CAGGGEAASSTDTQYF.

The rearrangement links TRBV29-1 to TRBJ2-1; TCRdb designates TRBD1, a call that cannot be tested without DNA. Germline CDR1 and CDR2: SQVTM and ANQGSEA. This CDR3 comprises 16 residues. The CDR3 reads CSVEGGLQWSYNEQFF.

The rearrangement joins TRBV29-1 to TRBJ2-2. From germline, CDR1 is SQVTM and CDR2 ANQGSEA. This CDR3 comprises 15 residues. The chain's CDR3 is CSVERPGFMTGELFF.

The rearrangement joins TRBV11-2 to TRBJ2-1; TCRdb outputs TRBD1, but without DNA this stays unchecked. In germline, CDR1 is SGHAT, CDR2 FQNNGV. The CDR3 covers 16 residues. The CDR3 sequence: CASSLDPGTPYNEQFF.

The J gene is TRBJ2-7, the V gene TRBV6-6. The CDR3 has 13 amino acids. Germline V gene data show CDR1 as MNHNY and CDR2 as SVGAGI (reference sequence). The CDR3: CASSYEVSYEQYF.

The V and J genes are TRBV10-3 and TRBJ2-7; TCRdb returns TRBD2, unconfirmable since there is no DNA. Germline-derived CDR1 and CDR2 are ENHRY and SYGVKD. This CDR3 comprises 15 residues. The CDR3 protein is CAISESGTSSYEQYF.

Frequency places this clonotype as medium-sized (0.01 to 0.1%). The genes are TRBV15 and TRBJ2-1; as DNA is missing, the TRBD2 call by TCRdb cannot be tested. Per the germline V gene, CDR1 is LNHNV and CDR2 is YYDKDF (reference sequence). The CDR3 totals 13 residues. CDR3 sequence: CATSRAASNEQFF. The full variable domain, with the rest looked up from reference TRBV15 and TRBJ2-1, is DAMVIQNPRYQVTQFGKPVTLSCSQTLNHNVMYWYQQKSSQAPKLLFHYYDKDFNNEADTPDNFQSRRPNTSFCFLDIRSPGLGDTAMYLCATSRAASNEQFFGPGTRLTVL.

Measured by frequency, this clonotype is medium-sized. V is TRBV5-1 and J is TRBJ2-1; the TCRdb call, TRBD2, lacks DNA for checking. CDR1 SGHRS and CDR2 YFSETQ come from the germline V gene. This CDR3 contains 13 residues. CDR3 loop: CASSLAGVNEQFF.

This sequence joins TRBV3-1 and TRBJ1-5. In germline, CDR1 is LGHDT, CDR2 YNNKEL (reference sequence). The CDR3 is 17 amino acids. The CDR3: CASSQGDSGYSNQPQHF.

The CDR3 sequence: CASNDPNLNTEAFF. The chain employs TRBV11-1 and TRBJ1-1. This CDR3 comprises 14 residues. Germline CDR1 SGHAT, CDR2 FQDESV (reference sequence).

According to its frequency, this clonotype is medium-sized. The rearrangement links TRBV6-5 to TRBJ2-5; there is no DNA to check the TCRdb D call of TRBD2. There are 14 residues in the CDR3. Germline assignment: CDR1 MNHEY and CDR2 SVGAGI. The CDR3 loop reads CASSPDYRKETQYF.

V usage is TRBV4-1 and J usage is TRBJ2-7. The germline gives CDR1 MGHRA, CDR2 YSYEKL. The CDR3 contains 16 residues. CDR3 in amino acids: CASSQEDGGSSYEQYF.